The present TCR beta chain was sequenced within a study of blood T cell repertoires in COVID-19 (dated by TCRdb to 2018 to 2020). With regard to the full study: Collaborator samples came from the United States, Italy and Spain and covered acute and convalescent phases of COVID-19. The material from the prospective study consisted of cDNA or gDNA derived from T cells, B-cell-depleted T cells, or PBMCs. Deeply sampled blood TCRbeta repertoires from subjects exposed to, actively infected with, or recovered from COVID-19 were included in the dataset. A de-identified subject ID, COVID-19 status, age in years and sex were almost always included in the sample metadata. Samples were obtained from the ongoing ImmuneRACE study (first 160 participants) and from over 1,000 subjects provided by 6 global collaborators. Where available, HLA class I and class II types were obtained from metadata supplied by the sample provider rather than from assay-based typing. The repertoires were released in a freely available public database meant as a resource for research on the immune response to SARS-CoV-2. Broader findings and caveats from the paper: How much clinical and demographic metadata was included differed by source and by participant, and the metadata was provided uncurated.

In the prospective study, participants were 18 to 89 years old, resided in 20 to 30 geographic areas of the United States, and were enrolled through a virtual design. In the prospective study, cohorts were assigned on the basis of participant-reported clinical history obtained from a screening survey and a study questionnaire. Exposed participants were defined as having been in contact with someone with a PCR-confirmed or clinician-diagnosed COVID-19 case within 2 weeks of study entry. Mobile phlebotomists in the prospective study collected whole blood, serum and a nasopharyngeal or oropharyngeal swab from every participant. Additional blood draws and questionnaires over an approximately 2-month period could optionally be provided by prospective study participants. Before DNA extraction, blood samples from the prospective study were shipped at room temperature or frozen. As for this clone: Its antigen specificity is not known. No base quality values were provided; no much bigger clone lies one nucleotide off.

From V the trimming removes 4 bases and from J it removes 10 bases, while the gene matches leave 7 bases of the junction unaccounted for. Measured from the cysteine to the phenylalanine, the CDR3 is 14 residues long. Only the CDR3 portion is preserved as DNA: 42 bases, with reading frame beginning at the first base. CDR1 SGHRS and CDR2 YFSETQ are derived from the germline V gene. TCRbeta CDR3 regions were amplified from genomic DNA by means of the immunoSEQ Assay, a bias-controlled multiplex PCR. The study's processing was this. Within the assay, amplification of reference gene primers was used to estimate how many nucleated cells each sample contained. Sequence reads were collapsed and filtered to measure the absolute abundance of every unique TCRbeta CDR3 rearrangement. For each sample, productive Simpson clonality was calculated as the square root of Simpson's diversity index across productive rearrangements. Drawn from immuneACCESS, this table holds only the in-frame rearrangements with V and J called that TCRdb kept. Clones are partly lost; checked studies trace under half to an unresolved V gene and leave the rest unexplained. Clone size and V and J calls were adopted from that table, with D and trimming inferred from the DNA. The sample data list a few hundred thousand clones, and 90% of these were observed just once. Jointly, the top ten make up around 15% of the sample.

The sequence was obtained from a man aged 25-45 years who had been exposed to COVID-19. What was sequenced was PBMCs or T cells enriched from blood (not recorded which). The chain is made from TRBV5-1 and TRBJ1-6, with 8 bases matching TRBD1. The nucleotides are TGCGCCAGCAGCCAGGACAGGGACGTATCACCCCTCCACTTT. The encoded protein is CASSQDRDVSPLHF. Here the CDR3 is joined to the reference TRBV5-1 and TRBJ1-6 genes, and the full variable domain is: KAGVTQTPRYLIKTRGQQVTLSCSPISGHRSVSWYQQTPGQGLQFLFEYFSETQRNKGNFPGRFSGRQFSNSRSEMNVSTLELGDSALYLCASSQDRDVSPLHFGNGTRLTVT.